The source of this T cell receptor (beta chain) is a study of OX40 agonist ivuxolimab in advanced cancers. Study as a whole: Dosing consisted of intravenous ivuxolimab at 0.01 to 10 mg/kg every 2 weeks.

Patients with a history of autoimmune disease or on systemic immunosuppression were excluded. CDR3 length equals 15 residues. V trimming: 2 bases; J trimming: 2 bases; junction bases outside the gene matches: 1. Germline-derived CDR1 and CDR2 are SGHDT and YYEEEE. To note about this clone: Its matching antigen is unknown.

Broader study findings: Low normalized clonal expansion also occurred in some nonresponding patients. Partial responders at 0.1-3.0 mg/kg showed near-lowest clonal expansion.

TCRdb keeps only in-frame clones here, not all; method: immunoSEQ multiplex PCR. The table has about 75,000 clones, roughly 90% seen once. This specimen was CD4+ or CD8+ T cells sorted from blood, taken in a trial of the OX40 agonist ivuxolimab. The chain combines TRBV5-6 with TRBJ1-2, with TRBD1 identical over 12 bases. This clonotype was sampled from an adult with an advanced solid tumor such as melanoma, head and neck, liver or kidney cancer. For the CDR3, the DNA is TGTGCCAGCAGCTTCGGGACAGGGGGCAACTATGGCTACACCTTC. This sequence encodes CASSFGTGGNYGYTF. The variable domain in full, completed from reference TRBV5-6 and TRBJ1-2, reads DAGVTQSPTHLIKTRGQQVTLRCSPKSGHDTVSWYQQALGQGPQFIFQYYEEEERQRGNFPDRFSGHQFPNYSSELNVNALLLGDSALYLCASSFGTGGNYGYTFGSGTRLTVV.